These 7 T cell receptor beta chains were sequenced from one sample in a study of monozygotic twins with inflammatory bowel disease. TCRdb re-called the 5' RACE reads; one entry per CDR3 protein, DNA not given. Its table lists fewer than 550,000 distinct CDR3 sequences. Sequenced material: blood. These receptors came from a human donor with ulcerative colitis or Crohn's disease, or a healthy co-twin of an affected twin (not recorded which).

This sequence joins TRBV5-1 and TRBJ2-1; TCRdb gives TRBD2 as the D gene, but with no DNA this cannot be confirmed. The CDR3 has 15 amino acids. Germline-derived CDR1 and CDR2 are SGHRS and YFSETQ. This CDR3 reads CASNAARAQSNEQFF.

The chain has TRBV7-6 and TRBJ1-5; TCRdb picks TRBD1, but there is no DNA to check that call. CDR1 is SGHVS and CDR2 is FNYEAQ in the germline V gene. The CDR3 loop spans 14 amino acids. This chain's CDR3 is CASSLNTGDQPQHF.

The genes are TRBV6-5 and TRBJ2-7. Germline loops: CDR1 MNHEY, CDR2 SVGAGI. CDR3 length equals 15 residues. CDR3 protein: CASSHFIQTSYEQYF.

CDR3 protein: CSAPTPGSVETQYF. This sequence joins TRBV20-1 and TRBJ2-5; TCRdb lists TRBD1, though no DNA is available to test this call. Germline CDR1 is DFQATT and CDR2 is SNEGSKA (reference sequence). This CDR3 is 14 amino acids long.

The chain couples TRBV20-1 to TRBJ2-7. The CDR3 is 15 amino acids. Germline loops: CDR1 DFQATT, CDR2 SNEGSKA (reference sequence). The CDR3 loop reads CSARSYGLDSYEQYF.

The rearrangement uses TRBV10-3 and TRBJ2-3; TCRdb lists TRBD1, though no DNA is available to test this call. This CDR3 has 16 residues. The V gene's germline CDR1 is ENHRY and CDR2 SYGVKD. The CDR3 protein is CAISDPARTGADTQYF.

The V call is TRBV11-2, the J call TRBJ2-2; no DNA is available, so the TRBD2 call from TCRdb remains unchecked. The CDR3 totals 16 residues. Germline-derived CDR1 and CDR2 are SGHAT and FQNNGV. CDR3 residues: CASSPASGGRPGELFF.